This passage covers 22 T cell receptor beta chains from one sample sequenced in a study of T cell repertoires in cytomegalovirus infection. The antigens of these receptors remain unknown. TCRdb itself ran the reads through MiXCR, one entry per CDR3 protein. The sample contains approximately 70,000 distinct CDR3 sequences, approximately 22% of which appear only once. Sequencing was done on a sample of PBMCs, sequenced either directly or after in vitro stimulation (not recorded which). These receptors originate from a human donor in good health (CMV status not recorded). Some clones in this sample may be carry-over from other donors' samples.

The rearrangement joins TRBV5-4 to TRBJ2-1, with D perhaps matching TRBD2 (5 bases). V was trimmed by 4 bases and J by 1 base, leaving 24 bases between them. CDR1 and CDR2 from the germline V gene are SGHNT and YYREEE (reference sequence). The CDR3 is made up of 19 amino acids. The CDR3 nucleotides are TGTGCCAGCAGCCCCCCCTGGGCTAGCCAGTCTTCATCCTACAATGAGCAGTTCTTC. It codes for CASSPPWASQSSSYNEQFF.

This clonotype was recorded many times. The chain has TRBV6-2 or TRBV6-3 and TRBJ2-1, with 10 bases lining up with TRBD2. Germline V gene data show CDR1 as MNHEY and CDR2 as SVGEGT. After removal of 5 bases from V and 4 bases from J, the junction contained 5 bases not matched to a gene. The CDR3 spans 15 residues. CDR3 protein: CASSKTGLAYNEQFF. In DNA form, the CDR3 reads TGTGCCAGCAGTAAAACGGGACTAGCGTACAATGAGCAGTTCTTC.

This sequence joins TRBV7-8 and TRBJ2-1, with D unclear. CDR1 and CDR2 from the germline V gene are SGHVS and FQNEAQ. This CDR3 has 15 amino acids. V was shortened by 6 bases and J by 6 bases, with 18 bases between the two germline ends. The CDR3 DNA reads as TGTGCCAGCAGTCGGACCCAAGGCCAGCTCAATGAGCAGTTCTTC. Encoded protein: CASSRTQGQLNEQFF.

This clonotype was counted ten times or more. This chain connects TRBV7-2 to TRBJ2-3; weak D call: TRBD2 (5 bases). Trimming cost V 4 bases and J 2 bases, with 10 bases left between them. Germline V gene lookup returns CDR1 SGHTA and CDR2 FQGNSA. The CDR3 contains 14 residues. CDR3 nucleotides: TGTGCCAGCAGCTCCTTGGACTTCACAGATACGCAGTATTTT. This sequence encodes CASSSLDFTDTQYF.

The rearrangement uses TRBV5-5 and TRBJ1-5, with TRBD1 identical over 8 bases. Germline-derived CDR1 and CDR2 are SGHKS and YYEKEE (reference sequence). The trim removed 3 bases at V and 6 bases at J, leaving 11 bases unmatched. There are 16 residues in the CDR3. The CDR3 DNA reads TGTGCCAGCAGCTCGGACCAGGGGGCGCGAGTTCAGCCCCAGCATTTT. This encodes CASSSDQGARVQPQHF. Drawing the rest from reference TRBV5-5 and TRBJ1-5, the complete variable domain is DAGVTQSPTHLIKTRGQQVTLRCSPISGHKSVSWYQQVLGQGPQFIFQYYEKEERGRGNFPDRFSARQFPNYSSELNVNALLLGDSALYLCASSSDQGARVQPQHFGDGTRLSIL.

This chain connects TRBV6-5 to TRBJ1-2, with TRBD1 as a possible D gene (6 bases). Trimming took 10 bases from V and 0 from J, leaving 15 bases between them. Germline values: CDR1 MNHEY, CDR2 SVGAGI. This CDR3 has 14 amino acids. This CDR3 reads CATLGGSANYGYTF. For the CDR3, the DNA is TGTGCCACCCTAGGGGGTTCAGCTAACTATGGCTACACCTTC.

The chain has TRBV30 and TRBJ1-5; D is perhaps TRBD1 (6 bases). The ends were cut back, 0 bases at V and 5 bases at J, with 17 bases in the middle. CDR3 length: 16 residues. Germline lookup yields CDR1 GTSNPN and CDR2 SVGIG (reference sequence). CDR3 nucleotide sequence: TGTGCCTGGAGTGTACCCACGTCACAGGGAGATCAGCCCCAGCATTTT. Encoded protein: CAWSVPTSQGDQPQHF.

The CDR3, as DNA: TGTGCCAGCAGGGGGGACTCGGCGAACACCGGGGAGCTGTTTTTT. It codes for CASRGDSANTGELFF. V is TRBV12-3 or TRBV12-4 and J is TRBJ2-2; the D gene is possibly TRBD2 (6 bases). CDR3 length: 15 residues. V lost 6 bases and J 0 bases, leaving 11 bases between the germline ends.

This clonotype occurred many times. The chain uses TRBV6-5 and TRBJ2-6; 10 positions match TRBD1. CDR3 size: 18 residues. J was trimmed by 2 bases and V by 2 bases; bases with no gene match: 6. Per the germline V gene, CDR1 is MNHEY and CDR2 is SVGAGI. CDR3: CASSYHKGQGAGANVLTF. The CDR3 nucleotides read TGTGCCAGCAGTTACCATAAAGGACAGGGGGCTGGGGCCAACGTCCTGACTTTC.

This clonotype was recorded many times. The chain has TRBV12-3 or TRBV12-4 and TRBJ1-1; D is undetermined. V lost 1 base and J lost 1, with 10 bases in between. The CDR3 loop spans 15 amino acids. The CDR3 sequence is CASSLDPDKNTEAFF. CDR3 sequence (DNA): TGTGCCAGCAGTTTAGACCCAGACAAGAACACTGAAGCTTTCTTT.

This chain joins TRBV6-6 and TRBJ1-2; unclear D gene. CDR1 and CDR2 from the germline V gene are MNHNY and SVGAGI (reference sequence). The CDR3 totals 11 residues. V lost 3 bases and J lost 5, with 4 bases in between. CDR3 coding DNA: TGTGCCAGCAGTTATCCTTATGGCTACACCTTC. Its translation is CASSYPYGYTF.

This clonotype was recorded a few times. The chain couples TRBV7-2 to TRBJ2-3; either TRBD1 or TRBD2 may fit D (5 bases each). Germline CDR1 reads SGHTA; CDR2 reads FQGNSA. CDR3 length: 13 amino acids. Trimming removed 4 bases at V and 6 bases at J, with 11 bases between. Written as DNA, the CDR3 is TGTGCCAGCAGCTCCGACTGGGGGGATACGCAGTATTTT. Its translation: CASSSDWGDTQYF.

The rearrangement joins TRBV4-1 to TRBJ1-2; D is possibly TRBD1 (6 bases). V gave up 5 bases and J gave up 4 bases, with 14 bases separating them. CDR1 is MGHRA, CDR2 YSYEKL, per germline. This CDR3 region has 14 residues. The CDR3 protein is CASSSQTGPYGYTF. The CDR3 DNA reads as TGCGCCAGCAGCTCCCAGACAGGACCCTATGGCTACACCTTC.

This clonotype was detected many times. The gene calls are TRBV7-9 and TRBJ2-7; 8 positions match TRBD1. The CDR3 contains 15 residues. V dropped 5 bases and J dropped 3; count of bases not matched to a gene: 9. Germline V CDR1 and CDR2: SEHNR, FQNEAQ (reference sequence). CDR3 sequence (DNA): TGTGCCAGCAGCCCTAAACAGGGGGTTTTCTACGAGCAGTACTTC. Protein sequence: CASSPKQGVFYEQYF.

The rearrangement uses TRBV6-5 and TRBJ2-3, with TRBD2 matching over 9 bases. CDR3 length equals 15 residues. Germline CDR1 MNHEY, CDR2 SVGAGI. The V segment lost 3 bases and the J segment 9 bases; nucleotides outside the gene matches: 10. The CDR3 is CASSYTAGGPGTQYF. The CDR3 bases are TGTGCCAGCAGTTATACTGCGGGAGGGCCTGGCACGCAGTATTTT.

Ten or more counts support this clonotype. V gene TRBV7-6 combines with J gene TRBJ1-2; D remains unclear. The CDR3 has 13 residues. Trimming took 5 bases from V and 3 from J, leaving 10 bases between them. Per germline, CDR1 SGHVS and CDR2 FNYEAQ. CDR3 sequence reads: CASSLGPHYGYTF. The DNA of the CDR3 is TGTGCCAGCAGCCTAGGGCCGCACTATGGCTACACCTTC. The whole variable domain, remainder taken from reference TRBV7-6 and TRBJ1-2, is GAGVSQSPRYKVTKRGQDVALRCDPISGHVSLYWYRQALGQGPEFLTYFNYEAQQDKSGLPNDRFSAERPEGSISTLTIQRTEQRDSAMYRCASSLGPHYGYTFGSGTRLTVV.

This clonotype was observed a few times. The chain is built from TRBV9 and TRBJ2-3; 8 nucleotides align to TRBD2. J gave up 2 bases and V 0 bases, and 5 bases lay outside the gene matches. CDR3 length: 16 residues. CDR1 and CDR2 (germline): SGDLS, YYNGEE. The CDR3 loop is CASSVGASGHTDTQYF. The CDR3 nucleotides are TGTGCCAGCAGCGTAGGGGCTAGCGGGCACACAGATACGCAGTATTTT.

This clonotype was observed a few times. The CDR3 here is CASSQIGGQPQHF. CDR3 nucleotides: TGTGCCAGCAGCCAAATAGGGGGTCAGCCCCAGCATTTT. The chain couples TRBV27 to TRBJ1-5; tentatively, D is TRBD1 (6 bases). There are 13 residues in the CDR3. CDR1 is MNHEY and CDR2 is SMNVEV in the germline V gene (reference sequence). Trimming took off 6 bases at V and 6 bases at J, with 12 bases between the two ends.

This clonotype was seen more than once but under ten times. V usage is TRBV4-2 and J usage is TRBJ1-4; TRBD1 matches at 7 bases. With 1 base clipped from V and 7 bases from J, the junction kept 9 bases outside the gene matches. The CDR3 is 16 amino acids. Germline V gene sequence: CDR1 LGHNA, CDR2 YNFKEQ. The CDR3 nucleotides are TGTGCCAGCAGCCAAGCAGACAGGGTTCAGGCTGAAAAACTGTTTTTT. Residues: CASSQADRVQAEKLFF.

This clonotype was observed a handful of times. The rearrangement joins TRBV6-2 or TRBV6-3 to TRBJ2-7, with 7 bases lining up with TRBD2. The CDR3 has 17 residues. Trimming at V came to 1 base and at J to 4 bases, leaving 13 bases not matched to a gene. Germline V gene sequence: CDR1 MNHEY, CDR2 SVGEGT. The CDR3 DNA follows: TGTGCCAGCAGTTACTACGCCTCTACGGGAGGTTTGTACGAGCAGTACTTC. It codes for CASSYYASTGGLYEQYF.

This chain uses TRBV29-1 with TRBJ2-1, with D perhaps TRBD2 (5 bases). Trimming removed 7 bases at V and 0 bases at J, with 10 bases between. CDR3 length: 13 residues. Germline V gene data show CDR1 as SQVTM and CDR2 as ANQGSEA. The CDR3: CSARVISYNEQFF. DNA of the CDR3: TGCAGCGCGAGGGTGATCTCCTACAATGAGCAGTTCTTC.

This clonotype came up many times. The rearrangement joins TRBV7-2 to TRBJ2-1, with 9 positions matching TRBD2. The V gene's germline CDR1 is SGHTA and CDR2 FQGNSA. The CDR3 length is 16 residues. Trimming cost V 5 bases and J 2 bases; bases outside gene matches: 7. The CDR3: CASSLWASGTYNEQFF. The DNA of the CDR3 is TGTGCCAGCAGCCTCTGGGCTAGCGGGACCTACAATGAGCAGTTCTTC.